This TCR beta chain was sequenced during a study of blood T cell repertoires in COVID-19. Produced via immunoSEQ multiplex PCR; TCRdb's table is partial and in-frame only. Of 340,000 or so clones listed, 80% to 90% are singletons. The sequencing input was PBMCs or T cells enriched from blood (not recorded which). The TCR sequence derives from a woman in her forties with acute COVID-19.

The CDR3 region has the DNA TGTGCCAGCAGCTTAGGGGGGACAACGAGTGAAGCTTTCTTT. Translation gives CASSLGGTTSEAFF. This sequence joins TRBV7-9 and TRBJ1-1, with D possibly TRBD1 on 6 matching bases. V lost 1 base and J 7 bases, leaving 13 bases between the germline ends. Germline values: CDR1 SEHNR, CDR2 FQNEAQ (reference sequence). CDR3 size: 14 residues.